This T cell receptor (beta chain) was sequenced during a study of T cell responses to AZD1222 COVID-19 vaccine. Overall study results and limits: At study baseline, merely more than 5 AZD1222 recipients were seropositive. Only after the peak T cell response were repertoires sampled.

Note on this clone: What it binds is not known.

The assay was immunoSEQ multiplex PCR, and TCRdb's table has in-frame clones only and misses some. This table has about 180,000 clones, over 80% appearing once. V lost 4 bases, J lost 6 bases, and 20 bases lay in between. The CDR3 has 17 amino acids. Germline V lookup: CDR1 SGDLS, CDR2 YYNGEE. This sequence was found in an adult who received the MenACWY meningococcal vaccine as a control. The material was peripheral blood, obtained 28 days after the second dose of the MenACWY control vaccine. The chain carries TRBV9 and TRBJ1-6; D is undetermined. The CDR3 coding sequence is TGTGCCAGCAGCACCCACTCAACTGGGTCAATTAATTCACCCCTCCACTTT. Residues: CASSTHSTGSINSPLHF.